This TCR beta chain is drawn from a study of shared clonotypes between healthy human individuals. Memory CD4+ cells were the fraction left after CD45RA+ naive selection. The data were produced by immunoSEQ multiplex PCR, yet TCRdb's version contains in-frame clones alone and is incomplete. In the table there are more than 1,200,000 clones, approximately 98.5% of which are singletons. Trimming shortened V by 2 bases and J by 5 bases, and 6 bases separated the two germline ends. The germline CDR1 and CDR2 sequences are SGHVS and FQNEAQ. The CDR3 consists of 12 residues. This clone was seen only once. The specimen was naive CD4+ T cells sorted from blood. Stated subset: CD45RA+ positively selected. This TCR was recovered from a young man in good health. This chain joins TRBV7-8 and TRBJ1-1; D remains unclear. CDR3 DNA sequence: TGTGCCAGCAGCTTAAGCACTACTGAAGCTTTCTTT. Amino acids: CASSLSTTEAFF.